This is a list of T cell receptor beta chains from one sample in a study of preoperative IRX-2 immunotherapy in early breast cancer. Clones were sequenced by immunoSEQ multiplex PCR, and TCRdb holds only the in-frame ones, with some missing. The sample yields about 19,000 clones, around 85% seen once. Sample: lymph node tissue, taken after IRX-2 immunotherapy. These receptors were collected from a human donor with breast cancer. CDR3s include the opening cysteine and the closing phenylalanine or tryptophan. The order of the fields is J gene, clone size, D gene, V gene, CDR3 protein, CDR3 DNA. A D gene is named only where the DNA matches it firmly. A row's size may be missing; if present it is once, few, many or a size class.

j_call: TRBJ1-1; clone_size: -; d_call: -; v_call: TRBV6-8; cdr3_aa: CASSYTENTEAFF; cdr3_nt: TGTGCCAGCAGCTATACCGAGAACACTGAAGCTTTCTTT
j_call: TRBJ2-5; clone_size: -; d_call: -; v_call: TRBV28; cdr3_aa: CASSFGRRTVGQETQYF; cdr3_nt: TGTGCCAGCAGTTTTGGCCGACGAACTGTAGGGCAAGAGACCCAGTACTTC
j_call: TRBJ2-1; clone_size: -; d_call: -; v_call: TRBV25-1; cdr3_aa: CASSERGGADYNEQFF; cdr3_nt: TGTGCCAGCAGTGAAAGAGGGGGGGCCGACTACAATGAGCAGTTCTTC
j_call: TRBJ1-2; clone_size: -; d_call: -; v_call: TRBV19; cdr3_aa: CASSIVGTSYTF; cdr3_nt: TGTGCCAGTAGTATAGTAGGGACAAGCTACACCTTC
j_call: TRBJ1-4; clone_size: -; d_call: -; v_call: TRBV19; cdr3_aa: CASSIGSIEEKLFF; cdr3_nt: TGTGCCAGTAGTATCGGGTCAATTGAGGAAAAACTGTTTTTT
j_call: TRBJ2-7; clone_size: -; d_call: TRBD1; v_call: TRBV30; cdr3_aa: CAWSKQGSYEQYF; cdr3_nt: TGTGCCTGGAGCAAACAGGGGTCCTACGAGCAGTACTTC
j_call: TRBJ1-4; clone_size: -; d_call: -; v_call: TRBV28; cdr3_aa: CASSLATLLNEKLFF; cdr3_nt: TGTGCCAGCAGTTTAGCGACTTTGCTGAATGAAAAACTGTTTTTT
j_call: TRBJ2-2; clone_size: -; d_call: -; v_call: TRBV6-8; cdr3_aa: CASRLGNTGELFF; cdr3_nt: TGTGCCAGCAGGTTAGGGAACACCGGGGAGCTGTTTTTT
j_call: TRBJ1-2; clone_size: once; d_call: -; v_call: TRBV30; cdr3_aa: CAWRSGGSNYGYTF; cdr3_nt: TGTGCCTGGAGGTCGGGGGGCTCTAACTATGGCTACACCTTC
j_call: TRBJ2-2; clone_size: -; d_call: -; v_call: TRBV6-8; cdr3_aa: CASIPRGANTGELFF; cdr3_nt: TGTGCCAGCATCCCGCGGGGAGCGAACACCGGGGAGCTGTTTTTT
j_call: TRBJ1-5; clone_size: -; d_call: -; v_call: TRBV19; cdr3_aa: CATLGGAQRDNQPQHF; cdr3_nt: TGTGCCACCCTTGGGGGGGCGCAAAGAGACAATCAGCCCCAGCATTTT
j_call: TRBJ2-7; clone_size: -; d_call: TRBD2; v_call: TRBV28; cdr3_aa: CASSLSGLAGSYEQYF; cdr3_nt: TGTGCCAGCAGTTTATCAGGACTAGCGGGCTCCTACGAGCAGTACTTC
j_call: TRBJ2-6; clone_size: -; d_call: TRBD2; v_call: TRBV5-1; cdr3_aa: CASSRGLAGVSGANVLTF; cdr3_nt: TGCGCCAGCAGCCGTGGACTAGCGGGGGTCTCTGGGGCCAACGTCCTGACTTTC
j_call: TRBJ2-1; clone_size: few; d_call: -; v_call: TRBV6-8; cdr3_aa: CASSSTSLSQFF; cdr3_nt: TGTGCCAGCAGCTCGACTAGTCTGTCCCAGTTCTTC
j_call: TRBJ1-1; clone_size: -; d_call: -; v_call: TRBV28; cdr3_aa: CASRPGTTNTEAFF; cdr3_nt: TGTGCCAGCAGACCCGGGACAACGAACACTGAAGCTTTCTTT
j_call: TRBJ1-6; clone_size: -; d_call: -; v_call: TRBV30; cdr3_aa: CAWGRESSYNSPLHF; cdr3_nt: TGTGCCTGGGGACGGGAGAGCTCCTATAATTCACCCCTCCACTTT
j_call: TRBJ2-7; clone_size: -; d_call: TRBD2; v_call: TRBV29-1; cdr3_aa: CSVNSGAYEQYF; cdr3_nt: TGCAGCGTTAATAGCGGGGCGTACGAGCAGTACTTC
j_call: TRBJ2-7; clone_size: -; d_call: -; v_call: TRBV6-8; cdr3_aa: CASSLLIEAHEQYF; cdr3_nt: TGTGCCAGCAGCCTCCTTATAGAGGCCCACGAGCAGTACTTC
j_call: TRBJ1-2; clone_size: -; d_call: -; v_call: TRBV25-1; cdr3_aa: CASSEGSFYGYTF; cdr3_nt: TGTGCCAGCAGTGAGGGCAGTTTCTATGGCTACACCTTC
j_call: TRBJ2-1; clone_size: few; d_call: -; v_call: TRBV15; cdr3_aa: CATRATSGGYNEQFF; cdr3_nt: TGTGCCACCAGGGCAACTAGTGGTGGCTACAATGAGCAGTTCTTC
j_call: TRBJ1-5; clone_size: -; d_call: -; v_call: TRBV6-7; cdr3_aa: CASTPREGRQPQHF; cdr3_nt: TGTGCCAGCACCCCTCGGGAGGGACGACAGCCCCAGCATTTT
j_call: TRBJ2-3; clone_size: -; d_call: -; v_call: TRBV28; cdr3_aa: CASSFGGSTDTQYF; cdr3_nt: TGTGCCAGCAGTTTCGGGGGTAGCACAGATACGCAGTATTTT
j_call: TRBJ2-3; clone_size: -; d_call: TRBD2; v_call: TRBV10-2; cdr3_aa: CASSDLRTSGIGDTQYF; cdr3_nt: TGCGCCAGCAGTGATCTCAGGACTAGCGGGATTGGAGATACGCAGTATTTT
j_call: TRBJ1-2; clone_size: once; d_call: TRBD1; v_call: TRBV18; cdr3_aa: CASSPAGQGARYGYTF; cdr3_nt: TGTGCCAGCTCACCTGCAGGACAGGGGGCAAGGTATGGCTACACCTTC
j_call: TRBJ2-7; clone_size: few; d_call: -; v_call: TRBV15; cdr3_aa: CATSRETAGSEQYF; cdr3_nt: TGTGCCACCAGCAGAGAAACGGCAGGGAGTGAGCAGTACTTC
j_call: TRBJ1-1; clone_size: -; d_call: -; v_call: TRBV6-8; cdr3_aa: CASSYRGSGTEAFF; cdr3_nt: TGTGCCAGCAGTTACCGGGGTAGTGGGACTGAAGCTTTCTTT
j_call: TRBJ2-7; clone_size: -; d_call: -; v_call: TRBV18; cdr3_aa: CASSPRIGEQYF; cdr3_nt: TGTGCCAGCTCACCCCGGATCGGGGAGCAGTACTTC
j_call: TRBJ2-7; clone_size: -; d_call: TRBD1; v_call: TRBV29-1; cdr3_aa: CSVGGQSPYEQYF; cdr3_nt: TGCAGCGTTGGGGGACAGTCGCCCTACGAGCAGTACTTC
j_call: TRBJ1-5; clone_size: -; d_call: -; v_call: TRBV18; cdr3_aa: CASSRDSNQPQHF; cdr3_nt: TGTGCCAGCTCACGGGACAGCAATCAGCCCCAGCATTTT
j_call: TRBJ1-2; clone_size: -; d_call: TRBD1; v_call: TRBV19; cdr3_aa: CASSPDRANYGYTF; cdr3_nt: TGTGCCAGTAGCCCGGACAGGGCCAACTATGGCTACACCTTC
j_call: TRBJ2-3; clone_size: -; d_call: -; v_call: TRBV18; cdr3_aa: CASSPRASGGDTQYF; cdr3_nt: TGTGCCAGCTCACCAAGGGCCTCCGGGGGAGATACGCAGTATTTT
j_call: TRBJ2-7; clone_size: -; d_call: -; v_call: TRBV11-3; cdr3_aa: CASSSGTLSSYEQYF; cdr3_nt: TGTGCCAGCAGCTCCGGGACTCTGAGCTCCTACGAGCAGTACTTC
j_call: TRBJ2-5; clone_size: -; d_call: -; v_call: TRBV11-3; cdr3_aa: CASSLGNPLAGTQYF; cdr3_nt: TGTGCCAGCAGCTTAGGAAACCCTCTGGCGGGGACCCAGTACTTC
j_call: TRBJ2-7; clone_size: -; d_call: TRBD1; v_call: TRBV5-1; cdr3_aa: CASSLNRDRVDEQYF; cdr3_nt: TGCGCCAGCAGCTTAAACCGGGACAGGGTGGACGAGCAGTACTTC
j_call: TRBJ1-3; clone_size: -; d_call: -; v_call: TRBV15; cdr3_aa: CATSRHYSGRDGSGNTIYF; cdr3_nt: TGTGCCACCAGCAGACACTACTCTGGCAGGGACGGCTCCGGAAACACCATATATTTT
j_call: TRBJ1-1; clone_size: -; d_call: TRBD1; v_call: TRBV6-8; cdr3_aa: CASSYLGQGNTEAFF; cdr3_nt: TGTGCCAGCAGTTACCTGGGACAGGGGAACACTGAAGCTTTCTTT
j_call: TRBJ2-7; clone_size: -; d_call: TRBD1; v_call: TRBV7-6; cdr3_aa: CASSPGTGPYEQYF; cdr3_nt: TGTGCCAGCAGCCCGGGGACAGGGCCCTACGAGCAGTACTTC
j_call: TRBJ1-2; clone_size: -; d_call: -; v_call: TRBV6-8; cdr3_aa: CASSDSTGSYTF; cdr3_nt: TGTGCCAGCAGTGACTCTACCGGGAGCTACACCTTC
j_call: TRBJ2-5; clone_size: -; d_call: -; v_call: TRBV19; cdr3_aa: CASSLRPGSETQYF; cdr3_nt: TGTGCCAGTAGTCTCCGCCCCGGGTCAGAGACCCAGTACTTC
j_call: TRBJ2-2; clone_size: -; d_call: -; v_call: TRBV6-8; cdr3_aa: CASSLLETYHTGELFF; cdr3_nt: TGTGCCAGCAGTTTACTTGAGACTTACCACACCGGGGAGCTGTTTTTT
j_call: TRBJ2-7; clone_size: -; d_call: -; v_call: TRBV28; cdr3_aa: CASSLPHGGYEQYF; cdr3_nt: TGTGCCAGCAGTTTACCCCATGGGGGTTACGAGCAGTACTTC
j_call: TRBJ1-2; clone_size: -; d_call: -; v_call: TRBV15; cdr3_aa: CATSRVGTGNYGYTF; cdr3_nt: TGTGCCACCAGCAGAGTAGGAACAGGGAACTATGGCTACACCTTC
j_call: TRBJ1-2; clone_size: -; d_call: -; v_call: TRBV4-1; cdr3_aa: CASSHVGTYGYTF; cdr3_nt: TGCGCCAGCAGCCATGTCGGGACCTATGGCTACACCTTC
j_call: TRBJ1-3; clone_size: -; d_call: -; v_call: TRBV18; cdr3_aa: CASSPGGAEGNTIYF; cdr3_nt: TGTGCCAGCTCACCCGGGGGCGCAGAGGGAAACACCATATATTTT
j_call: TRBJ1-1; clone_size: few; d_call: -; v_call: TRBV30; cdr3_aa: CAWIFNTEAFF; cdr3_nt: TGTGCCTGGATATTCAACACTGAAGCTTTCTTT
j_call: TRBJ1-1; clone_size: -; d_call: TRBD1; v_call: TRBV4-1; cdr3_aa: CASSLRLQGEDTEAFF; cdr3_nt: TGCGCCAGCAGCCTTCGTCTACAGGGGGAGGACACTGAAGCTTTCTTT
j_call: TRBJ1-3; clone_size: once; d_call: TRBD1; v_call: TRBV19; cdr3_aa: CASSRTGGIGNTIYF; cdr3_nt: TGTGCCAGTAGTCGGACAGGGGGAATTGGAAACACCATATATTTT
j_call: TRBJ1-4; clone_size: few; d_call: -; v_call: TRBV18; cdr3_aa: CASSQNEDKFGLFF; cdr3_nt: TGTGCCAGCTCACAGAACGAGGACAAGTTCGGATTATTTTTT
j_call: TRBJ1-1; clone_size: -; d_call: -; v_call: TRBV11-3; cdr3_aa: CASSLLGMNTEAFF; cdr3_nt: TGTGCCAGCAGCTTGCTAGGGATGAACACTGAAGCTTTCTTT
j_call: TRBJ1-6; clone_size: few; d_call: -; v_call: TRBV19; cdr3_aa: CASNWGREGSPLHF; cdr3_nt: TGTGCCAGTAATTGGGGCAGGGAAGGCTCACCCCTCCACTTT
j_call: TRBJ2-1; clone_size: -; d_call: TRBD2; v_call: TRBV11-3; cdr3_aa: CASSWTSDNYNEQFF; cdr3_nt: TGTGCCAGCAGCTGGACTAGCGACAACTACAATGAGCAGTTCTTC
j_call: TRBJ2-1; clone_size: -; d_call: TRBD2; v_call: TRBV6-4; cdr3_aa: CASKAGGDEQFF; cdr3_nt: TGTGCCAGCAAGGCGGGGGGGGATGAGCAGTTCTTC
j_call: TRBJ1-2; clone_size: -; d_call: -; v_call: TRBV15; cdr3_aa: CATSRDSGRYGYTF; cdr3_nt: TGTGCCACCAGCAGAGATTCGGGGCGCTATGGCTACACCTTC
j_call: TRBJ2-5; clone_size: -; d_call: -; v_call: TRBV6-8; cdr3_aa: CASSYVRETQYF; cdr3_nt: TGTGCCAGCAGTTACGTACGCGAGACCCAGTACTTC
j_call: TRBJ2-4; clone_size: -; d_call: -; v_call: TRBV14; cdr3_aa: CASSQGRNIQYF; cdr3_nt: TGTGCCAGCAGCCAGGGACGGAACATTCAGTACTTC
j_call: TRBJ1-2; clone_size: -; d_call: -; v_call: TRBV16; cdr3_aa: CASSQQEGNYGYTF; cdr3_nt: TGTGCCAGCAGCCAACAGGAAGGAAACTATGGCTACACCTTC
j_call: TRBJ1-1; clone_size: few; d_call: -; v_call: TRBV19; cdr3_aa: CASSIYVGSTEAFF; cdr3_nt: TGTGCCAGTAGTATCTACGTCGGAAGCACTGAAGCTTTCTTT
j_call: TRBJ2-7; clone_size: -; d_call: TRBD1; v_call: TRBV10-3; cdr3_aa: CAISEGGTGVYEQYF; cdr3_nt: TGTGCCATCAGTGAGGGGGGGACAGGGGTCTACGAGCAGTACTTC